Detailed here is one T cell receptor (beta chain). The germline CDR1 and CDR2 sequences are SGHTA and FQGNSA. Deletions cut 9 bases from V and 6 bases from J, with 13 bases between. The CDR3 totals 12 residues. This record belongs to a study of CD8+CD57+ T cells in acquired aplastic anemia. The authors sequenced patients whose flow cytometry had shown CD8+CD57+ cell expansion. Profiling that covered TCR beta VDJ and CDR3 relied on genomic DNA as its template. TCRdb redid the calling of the reads with MiXCR, one entry per CDR3 protein. The table lists about 150,000 distinct CDR3 sequences, around half of them singletons.

The material sequenced was sorted CD4+, CD8+, or CD8+CD57+ T cells (not recorded which) from PBMCs. The clonotype was recovered from a human donor with aplastic anemia. V gene TRBV7-2 combines with J gene TRBJ2-3; D perhaps matches TRBD1 (8 bases). Here the CDR3 reads CASLQGGDTQYF. DNA for the CDR3: TGTGCCAGTCTACAGGGGGGGGATACGCAGTATTTT.